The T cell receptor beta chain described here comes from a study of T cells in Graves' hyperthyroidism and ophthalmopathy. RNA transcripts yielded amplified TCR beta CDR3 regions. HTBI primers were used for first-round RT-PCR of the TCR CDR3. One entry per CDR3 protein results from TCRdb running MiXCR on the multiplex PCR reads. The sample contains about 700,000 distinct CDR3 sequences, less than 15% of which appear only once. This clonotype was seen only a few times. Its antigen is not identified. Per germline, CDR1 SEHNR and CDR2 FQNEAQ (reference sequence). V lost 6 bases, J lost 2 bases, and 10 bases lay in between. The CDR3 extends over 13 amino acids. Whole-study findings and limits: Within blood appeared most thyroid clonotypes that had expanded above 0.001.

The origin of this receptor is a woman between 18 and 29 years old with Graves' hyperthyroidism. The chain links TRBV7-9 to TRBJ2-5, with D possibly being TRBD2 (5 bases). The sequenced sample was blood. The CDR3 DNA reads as TGTGCCAGCAGGGGAGAAGGACAAGAGACCCAGTACTTC. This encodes CASRGEGQETQYF.